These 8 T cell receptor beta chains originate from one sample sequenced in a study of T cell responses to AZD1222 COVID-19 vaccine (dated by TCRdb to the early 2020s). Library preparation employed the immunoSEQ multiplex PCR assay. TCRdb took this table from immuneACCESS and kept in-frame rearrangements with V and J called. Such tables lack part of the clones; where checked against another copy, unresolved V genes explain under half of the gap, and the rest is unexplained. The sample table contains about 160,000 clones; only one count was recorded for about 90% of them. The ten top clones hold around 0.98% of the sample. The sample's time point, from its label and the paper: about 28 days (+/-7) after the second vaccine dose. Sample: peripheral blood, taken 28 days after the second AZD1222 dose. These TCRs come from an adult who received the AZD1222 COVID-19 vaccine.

The chain's CDR3 is CASKPNGGGYNEQFF. CDR3 bases: TGTGCCAGCAAACCCAATGGCGGTGGCTACAATGAGCAGTTCTTC. V is TRBV2 and J is TRBJ2-1; D ambiguous. Germline CDR1 reads SNHLY; CDR2 reads FYNNEI. The V gene lost 7 bases and the J gene lost 3 bases, with 16 bases spanning the gap. The CDR3 loop spans 15 amino acids.

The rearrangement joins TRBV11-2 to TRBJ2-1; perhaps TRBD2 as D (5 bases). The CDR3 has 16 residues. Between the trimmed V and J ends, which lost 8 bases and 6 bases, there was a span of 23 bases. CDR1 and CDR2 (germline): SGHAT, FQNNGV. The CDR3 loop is CASSLTGRIHPNEQFF. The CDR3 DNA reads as TGTGCCAGCTCCCTGACGGGGAGAATTCATCCCAATGAGCAGTTCTTC.

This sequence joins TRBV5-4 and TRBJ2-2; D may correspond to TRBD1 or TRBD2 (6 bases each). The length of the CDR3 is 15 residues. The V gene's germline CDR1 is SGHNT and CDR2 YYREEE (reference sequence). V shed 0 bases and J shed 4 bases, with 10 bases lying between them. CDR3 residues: CASSLAGGRTGELFF. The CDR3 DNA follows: TGTGCCAGCAGCTTGGCCGGGGGCCGCACCGGGGAGCTGTTTTTT. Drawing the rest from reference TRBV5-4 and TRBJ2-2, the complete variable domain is ETGVTQSPTHLIKTRGQQVTLRCSSQSGHNTVSWYQQALGQGPQFIFQYYREEENGRGNFPPRFSGLQFPNYSSELNVNALELDDSALYLCASSLAGGRTGELFFGEGSRLTVL.

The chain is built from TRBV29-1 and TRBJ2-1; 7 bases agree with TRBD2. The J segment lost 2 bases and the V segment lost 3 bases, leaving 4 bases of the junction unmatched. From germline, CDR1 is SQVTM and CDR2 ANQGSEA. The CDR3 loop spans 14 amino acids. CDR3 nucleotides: TGCAGCGTTGACGGGGGGACGCCCTACAATGAGCAGTTCTTC. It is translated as CSVDGGTPYNEQFF.

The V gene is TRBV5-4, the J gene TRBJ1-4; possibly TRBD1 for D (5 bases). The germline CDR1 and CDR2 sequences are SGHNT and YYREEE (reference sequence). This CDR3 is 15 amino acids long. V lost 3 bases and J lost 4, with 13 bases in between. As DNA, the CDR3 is TGTGCCAGCAGCTGGGCGGGAGGGGATAATGAAAAACTGTTTTTT. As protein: CASSWAGGDNEKLFF.

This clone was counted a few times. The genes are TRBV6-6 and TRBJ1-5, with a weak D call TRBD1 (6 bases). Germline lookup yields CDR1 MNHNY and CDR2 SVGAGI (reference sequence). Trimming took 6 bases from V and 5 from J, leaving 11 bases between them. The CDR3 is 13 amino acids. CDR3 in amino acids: CASRPDSDQPQHF. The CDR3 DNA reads TGTGCCAGCAGACCGGACAGTGATCAGCCCCAGCATTTT.

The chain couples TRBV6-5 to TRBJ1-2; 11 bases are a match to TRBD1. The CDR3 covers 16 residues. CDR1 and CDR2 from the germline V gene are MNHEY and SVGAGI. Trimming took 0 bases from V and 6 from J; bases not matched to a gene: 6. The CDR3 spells CASSYSWDRGENGYTF. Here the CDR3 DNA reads TGTGCCAGCAGTTACTCGTGGGACAGGGGGGAAAATGGCTACACCTTC.

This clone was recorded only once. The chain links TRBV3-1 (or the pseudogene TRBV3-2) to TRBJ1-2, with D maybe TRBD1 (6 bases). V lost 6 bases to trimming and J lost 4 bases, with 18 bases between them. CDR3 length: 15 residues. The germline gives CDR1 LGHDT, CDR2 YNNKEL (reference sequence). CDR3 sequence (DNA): TGTGCCAGCAGTTCCGGGACACAGGGTCCCTATGGCTACACCTTC. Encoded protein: CASSSGTQGPYGYTF.